This T cell receptor beta chain is drawn from a study of early T cells in non-severe SARS-CoV-2 infection. TCRdb redid the calling of the 5' RACE reads with MiXCR, one entry per CDR3 protein. Among fewer than 100,000 distinct CDR3 sequences listed, about 6.5% were seen once. The germline gives CDR1 SGHAT, CDR2 FQNNGV. V shed 6 bases and J shed 1 base, with 17 bases lying between them. The CDR3 extends over 16 amino acids. The sample holds many counts of this clonotype. Sequenced material: whole blood. This chain connects TRBV11-2 to TRBJ2-3; D remains ambiguous. This clonotype was sampled from an adult who was a healthcare worker with PCR-confirmed SARS-CoV-2 infection or an uninfected control (not recorded which). The CDR3 sequence is CASRAQLSSGTDTQYF. CDR3 sequence (DNA): TGTGCCAGCAGAGCACAACTGTCATCCGGCACAGATACGCAGTATTTT.